A selection of T cell receptor beta chains follows, all from one sample in a study of shared clonotypes between healthy human individuals. TCRdb's copy holds only in-frame clones and misses some; the assay was immunoSEQ multiplex PCR. The top ten clones hold 0.37% of a sample with about 2.5 million clones, under 95% of them seen once. Sample: naive CD4+ T cells from PBMCs. These receptor sequences come from a man aged 18 to 30 in good health. Some clones in this sample may be carry-over from other donors' samples. Both conserved end residues are part of each CDR3. A D gene is named only where the DNA matches it firmly.

TRBV4-1	-	TRBJ2-2	CASSQVGGTGELFF
TRBV5-1	TRBD2	TRBJ2-7	CASSLVLAGDYEQYF
TRBV6-1	-	TRBJ2-7	CASSRHRDEQYF
TRBV7-3	-	TRBJ2-3	CASSRLGTRGGADTQYF
TRBV11-2	-	TRBJ1-2	CASSLAGPGEFYTF
TRBV7-9	-	TRBJ1-3	CASSSPTRQKVSGNTIYF
TRBV28	-	TRBJ1-5	CASSLAGSFQPQHF
TRBV7-2	TRBD2	TRBJ2-7	CASSARTSGSPIYEQYF
TRBV19	-	TRBJ2-7	CASSSRGTQYEQYF
TRBV6-6	TRBD1	TRBJ1-2	CASSYSTGGGYGYTF
TRBV6-1	-	TRBJ2-3	CASRGTGSTDTQYF
TRBV12-2	-	TRBJ2-7	CASRPLKPGKPSYEQYF
TRBV5-1	-	TRBJ1-5	CASSLRIGQPQHF
TRBV18	-	TRBJ2-7	CASSPPRGGNSYEQYF
TRBV5-1	TRBD2	TRBJ2-7	CASSLTGTSVSYEQYF
TRBV30	-	TRBJ1-1	CAWSAGTSNTEAFF
TRBV7-3	TRBD1	TRBJ1-1	CASSLLGTGGNTEAFF
TRBV5-6	-	TRBJ2-1	CASSSWGEQFF
TRBV7-9	-	TRBJ1-1	CASSSDRQNTEAFF
TRBV7-2	-	TRBJ1-5	CASSLTDRNQPQHF
TRBV7-2	-	TRBJ2-7	CASSPITGGEQYF
TRBV27	TRBD2	TRBJ2-7	CASKRSAGGNSYEQYF